This TCR beta chain was recovered during a study of radiotherapy plus CTLA-4 blockade in lung cancer. V lost 0 bases and J lost 0, with 10 bases in between. The CDR3 is made up of 16 amino acids. From germline, CDR1 is SGHRS and CDR2 YFSETQ. Generated by immunoSEQ multiplex PCR, the TCRdb table keeps only in-frame clones and is missing some. Of about 85,000 clones listed, 75% to 90% are singletons. The study treated chemo-refractory metastatic non-small-cell lung cancer patients with focal radiation plus ipilimumab CTLA-4 blockade. The specimen was peripheral blood, collected from a patient treated with radiotherapy plus ipilimumab. J is TRBJ1-3 and V is TRBV5-1; D unclear. The source of this sequence is a human donor with non-small cell lung cancer who had a partial response to radiotherapy plus ipilimumab. CDR3 bases: TGCGCCAGCAGCTTGGAACCGCAGGTCTCTGGAAACACCATATATTTT. Encoded protein: CASSLEPQVSGNTIYF.